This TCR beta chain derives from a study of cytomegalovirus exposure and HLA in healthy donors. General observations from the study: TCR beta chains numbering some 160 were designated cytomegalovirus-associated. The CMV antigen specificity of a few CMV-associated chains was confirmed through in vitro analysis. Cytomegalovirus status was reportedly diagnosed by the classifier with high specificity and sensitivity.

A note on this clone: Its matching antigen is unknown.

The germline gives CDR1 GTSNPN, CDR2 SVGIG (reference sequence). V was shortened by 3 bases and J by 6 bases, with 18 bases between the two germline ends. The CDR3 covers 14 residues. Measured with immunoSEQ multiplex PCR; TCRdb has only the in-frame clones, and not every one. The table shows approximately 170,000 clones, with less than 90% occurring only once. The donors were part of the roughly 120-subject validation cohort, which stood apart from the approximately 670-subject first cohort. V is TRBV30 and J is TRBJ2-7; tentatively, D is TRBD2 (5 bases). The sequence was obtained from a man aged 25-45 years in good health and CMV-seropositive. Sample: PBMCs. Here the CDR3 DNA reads TGTGCCTGGAGGCGGAATTGGGAAGAGGGCGAGCAGTACTTC. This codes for CAWRRNWEEGEQYF.